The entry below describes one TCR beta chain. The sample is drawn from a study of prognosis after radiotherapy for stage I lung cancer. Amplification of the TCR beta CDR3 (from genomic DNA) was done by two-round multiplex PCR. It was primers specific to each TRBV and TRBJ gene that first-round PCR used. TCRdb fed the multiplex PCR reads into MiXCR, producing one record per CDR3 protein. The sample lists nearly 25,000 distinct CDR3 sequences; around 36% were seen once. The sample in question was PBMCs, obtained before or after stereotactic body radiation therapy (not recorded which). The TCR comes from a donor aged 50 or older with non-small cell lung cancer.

CDR3 in amino acids: CASSPEGNGKAFF. CDR3 nucleotide sequence: TGTGCCAGCAGCCCAGAAGGGAACGGTAAAGCTTTCTTT. The chain uses TRBV7-2 and TRBJ1-1; D unclear. The CDR3 is made up of 13 amino acids. The V end lost 5 bases, the J end lost 9 bases, and 16 bases lay between the germline ends. The germline V gene has CDR1 SGHTA and CDR2 FQGNSA.